These 9 T cell receptor beta chains came from one sample sequenced in a study of response to subunit inactivated influenza vaccine listed by TCRdb under 2018. The library was generated by RT-PCR. Instrument on record: Illumina HiSeq 2500. TCRdb took the public reads, trimmed them with fastp at Q25, ran MiXCR for clone calling and kept in-frame beta chains. Rows matching on CDR3 protein sequence are summarized as one entry with the most common DNA and genes. This sample is represented by 550,000 to 650,000 distinct CDR3 sequences; approximately 12% of them were singletons. Roughly a tenth of the sample lies in the top ten. Sequences were derived from PBMCs from blood, sampled on the day of vaccination. The receptors here all came from a man between 50 and 59 years old who received an inactivated influenza vaccine. Donor details come from another sample of the same person, matched by shared clones.

The rearrangement joins TRBV18 to TRBJ2-7; TRBD1 might be the D (7 bases). The CDR3 covers 15 residues. V was trimmed by 3 bases and J by 5 bases, leaving 17 bases between them. Germline CDR1 is KGHSH and CDR2 is LQKENI. This CDR3 is CASSPRDRPGDEQYF. The CDR3, as DNA: TGTGCCAGCTCACCCAGGGACAGACCGGGGGACGAGCAGTACTTC.

This clonotype turned up a few times. The chain uses TRBV28 and TRBJ2-7; unclear D gene. The CDR3 length is 13 residues. The V gene's germline CDR1 is MDHEN and CDR2 SYDVKM. V lost 3 bases, J lost 6 bases, and 12 bases lay in between. CDR3 region: CASSLFRDAEQYF. The CDR3, as DNA: TGTGCCAGCAGTTTGTTTAGGGATGCCGAGCAGTACTTC.

This clonotype occurred many times. The chain joins TRBV21-1 to TRBJ1-1. TRBV21-1 is described as a pseudogene. This CDR3 region has 15 residues. In nucleotides, the CDR3 is TGTGCCAGCAGCAAAGCCAAAGTAAGCGACACTGAAGCTTTCTTT. Protein sequence: CASSKAKVSDTEAFF.

The chain couples TRBV5-5 to TRBJ2-4; 12 nucleotides line up with TRBD2. V shed 3 bases and J 0 bases; nucleotides not matched to a gene: 4. CDR3 length equals 17 residues. Germline V gene lookup returns CDR1 SGHKS and CDR2 YYEKEE (reference sequence). In nucleotides, the CDR3 is TGTGCCAGCAGCTGGACTAGCGGGATCTTAGCCAAAAACATTCAGTACTTC. It encodes CASSWTSGILAKNIQYF.

The chain is built from TRBV4-3 and TRBJ2-7; tentatively, D is TRBD1 or TRBD2 (6 bases each). Germline V gene lookup returns CDR1 LGHNA and CDR2 YSLEER. The V end was cut by 0 bases, the J end by 2 bases, with 8 bases between. The CDR3 is 14 amino acids. Here the CDR3 DNA reads TGCGCCAGCAGCCAAGAAAGGGGGGCCTACGAGCAGTACTTC. Translated: CASSQERGAYEQYF.

This sequence joins TRBV2 and TRBJ2-7, with 7 bases matching TRBD2. The CDR3 sequence is 14 residues long. CDR1 is SNHLY and CDR2 is FYNNEI in the germline V gene. After removal of 3 bases from V and 0 bases from J, the junction contained 2 bases not matched to a gene. This CDR3 reads CASSEQRGSYEQYF. For the CDR3, the DNA is TGTGCCAGCAGTGAGCAGCGGGGCTCCTACGAGCAGTACTTC.

The V and J genes are TRBV7-9 and TRBJ2-7, with 10 bases matching TRBD2. This CDR3 spans 14 amino acids. The ends lost 7 bases at V and 5 bases at J; junction bases unmatched: 8. Germline V lookup: CDR1 SEHNR, CDR2 FQNEAQ (reference sequence). The CDR3 DNA is TGTGCCAGCATCGCGATAGCGGGAGGCGACGAGCAGTACTTC. This translates into CASIAIAGGDEQYF.

At least ten counts were recorded for this clonotype. The rearrangement joins TRBV5-1 to TRBJ2-1; D call uncertain. Germline CDR1 and CDR2: SGHRS and YFSETQ. This CDR3 contains 13 residues. The V and J ends lost 1 base and 7 bases respectively, with 9 bases between them. The CDR3 loop reads CASSLPGLNEQFF. The CDR3 DNA reads TGCGCCAGCAGCTTGCCCGGTCTTAATGAGCAGTTCTTC.

The chain couples TRBV5-4 to TRBJ2-2; 7 nucleotides agree with TRBD2. Germline assignment: CDR1 SGHNT and CDR2 YYREEE (reference sequence). J was trimmed by 3 bases and V by 2 bases; bases with no gene match: 10. The CDR3 runs 17 residues. CDR3 region: CASSLVTLAEDTGELFF. CDR3 nucleotide sequence: TGTGCCAGCAGCTTAGTCACCCTAGCGGAGGACACCGGGGAGCTGTTTTTT.